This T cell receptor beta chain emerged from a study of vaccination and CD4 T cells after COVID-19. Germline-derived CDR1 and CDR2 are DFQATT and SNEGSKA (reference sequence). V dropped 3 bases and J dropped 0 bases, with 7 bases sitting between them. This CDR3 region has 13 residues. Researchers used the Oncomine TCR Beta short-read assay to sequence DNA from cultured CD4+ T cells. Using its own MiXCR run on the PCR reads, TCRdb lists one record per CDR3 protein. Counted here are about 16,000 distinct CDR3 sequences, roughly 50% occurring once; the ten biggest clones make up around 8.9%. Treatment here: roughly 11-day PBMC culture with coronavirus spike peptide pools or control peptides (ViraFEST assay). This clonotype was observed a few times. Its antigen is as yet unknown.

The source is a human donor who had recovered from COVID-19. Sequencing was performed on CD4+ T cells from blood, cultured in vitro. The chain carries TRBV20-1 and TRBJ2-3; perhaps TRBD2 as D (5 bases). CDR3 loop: CSARDSSTDTQYF. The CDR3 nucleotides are TGCAGTGCTAGGGACTCTAGCACAGATACGCAGTATTTT.